The 7 T cell receptor beta chains in this list originate from one sample, sequenced in a study of cytomegalovirus exposure and HLA in healthy donors (TCRdb year 2017). The library was built by means of the immunoSEQ multiplex PCR assay. For the multiplex PCR, a mixture combining 60 forward primers for TCR Vbeta segments and 13 reverse primers for TCR Jbeta segments was used. The table comes from immuneACCESS by way of TCRdb, which keeps in-frame sequences with V and J called. Part of the clones is missing from these tables; in studies checked, under half for an unresolved V gene and the rest for unknown reasons. The sample yields roughly 74,000 clones; around 78% were counted once. The ten largest clones take up 1.5% to 2% of the sample. Sequencing was carried out using PBMCs. The receptors shown here come from a middle-aged man in good health and CMV-seronegative.

This clone is a singleton in its sample. V gene TRBV2 combines with J gene TRBJ1-1, with 7 bases that match TRBD1. J gave up 5 bases and V 6 bases, and 12 bases lay outside the gene matches. This CDR3 contains 15 residues. Germline V lookup: CDR1 SNHLY, CDR2 FYNNEI. In DNA, the CDR3 is TGTGCCAGCAGGAGAGATACAGGGGCAGGGACTGAAGCTTTCTTT. Translation: CASRRDTGAGTEAFF.

CDR3 region: CASREFVQVGYEQYF. As DNA, the CDR3 is TGTGCCAGCAGGGAATTTGTACAGGTTGGCTACGAGCAGTACTTC. The chain carries TRBV2 and TRBJ2-7; weak D call: TRBD1 (5 bases). Trimming stripped 6 bases from V and 3 bases from J, with 18 bases between. Germline lookup yields CDR1 SNHLY and CDR2 FYNNEI. The CDR3 has 15 residues.

The chain combines TRBV5-1 with TRBJ2-7; 7 nucleotides agree with TRBD1. Per germline, CDR1 SGHRS and CDR2 YFSETQ. V trimming: 5 bases; J trimming: 5 bases; junction bases outside the gene matches: 13. The CDR3 has 15 residues. CDR3 nucleotides: TGCGCCAGCAGTCAAATTACAGGGGCATTCAACGAGCAGTACTTC. Translation: CASSQITGAFNEQYF.

This chain uses TRBV19 with TRBJ2-4; a possible D gene is TRBD2 (5 bases). The CDR3 sequence is 14 residues long. Germline V gene lookup returns CDR1 LNHDA and CDR2 SQIVND (reference sequence). V was cut by 6 bases and J by 0 bases, with 9 bases left in between. CDR3 sequence: CASSPGVAKNIQYF. The CDR3 DNA is TGTGCCAGTAGCCCCGGGGTAGCCAAAAACATTCAGTACTTC.

The chain has TRBV5-8 and TRBJ1-2; D is uncertain. V was trimmed by 3 bases and J by 1 base, leaving 13 bases between them. Germline CDR1 is SGHTS and CDR2 is YDEGEE. This CDR3 region has 15 residues. DNA for the CDR3: TGTGCCAGCAGCTCACGACATGGAAGTAACTATGGCTACACCTTC. It translates to CASSSRHGSNYGYTF.

The rearrangement links TRBV7-6 to TRBJ2-1; 14 nucleotides align to TRBD2. The germline V gene has CDR1 SGHVS and CDR2 FNYEAQ. This CDR3 is built from 16 residues. V was clipped by 3 bases and J by 12 bases; unmatched bases: 10. CDR3: CASSLRGGLAGEWQFF. Written as DNA, the CDR3 is TGTGCCAGCAGCTTGAGGGGGGGACTAGCGGGAGAGTGGCAGTTCTTC. Full variable domain (remainder filled in from reference TRBV7-6 and TRBJ2-1): GAGVSQSPRYKVTKRGQDVALRCDPISGHVSLYWYRQALGQGPEFLTYFNYEAQQDKSGLPNDRFSAERPEGSISTLTIQRTEQRDSAMYRCASSLRGGLAGEWQFFGPGTRLTVL.

The chain uses TRBV28 and TRBJ2-1, with a possible D match to TRBD2 (5 bases). From germline, CDR1 is MDHEN and CDR2 SYDVKM. The CDR3 is 15 amino acids. With 6 bases removed from V and 0 bases from J, the gap between germline ends came to 12 bases. CDR3 coding DNA: TGTGCCAGCAGAGTGAGCGGCAGCTCCTACAATGAGCAGTTCTTC. Its protein product is CASRVSGSSYNEQFF.